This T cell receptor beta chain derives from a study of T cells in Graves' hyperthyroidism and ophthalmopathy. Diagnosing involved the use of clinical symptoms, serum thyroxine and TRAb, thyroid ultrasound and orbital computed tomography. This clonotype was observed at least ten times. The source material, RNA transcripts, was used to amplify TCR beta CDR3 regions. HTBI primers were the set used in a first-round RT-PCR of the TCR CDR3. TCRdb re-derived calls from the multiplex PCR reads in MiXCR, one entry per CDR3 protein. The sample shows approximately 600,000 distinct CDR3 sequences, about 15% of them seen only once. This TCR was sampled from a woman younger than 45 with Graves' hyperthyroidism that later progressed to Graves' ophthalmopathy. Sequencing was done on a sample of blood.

The CDR3 nucleotides are TGTGCCAGCAGCTTGAAATTAAAAGGACCTCGCCACAATGAGCAGTTCTTC. This gives the protein CASSLKLKGPRHNEQFF. The chain employs TRBV11-3 and TRBJ2-1; D remains ambiguous. Germline V gives CDR1 SGHNT, CDR2 YENEEA. The CDR3 covers 17 residues. V was clipped by 3 bases and J by 5 bases, with 20 bases between them.